Detailed here is one TCR beta chain. Its antigen specificity is not known. The record has no base qualities; no much larger clone is one base away. TCRbeta CDR3 regions were amplified from genomic DNA by means of the immunoSEQ Assay, a bias-controlled multiplex PCR. In the authors' own workflow: The number of nucleated cells in each sample was estimated from the amplification of reference gene primers within the assay. To quantify the absolute abundance of each unique TCRbeta CDR3 rearrangement, sequence reads were collapsed and filtered. For each sample, productive Simpson clonality was calculated by taking the square root of Simpson's diversity index across productive rearrangements. What TCRdb holds here is the immuneACCESS table cut down to in-frame rearrangements. Part of the clones is not present; checked against another copy, under half of the missing clones reflect an unresolved V gene, and the others are unexplained. V and J calls and clone size are given by that table; D and trimming were obtained from the DNA. The sample table shows hundreds of thousands of clones, and roughly 80% are seen once. The ten most abundant clones make up about 3.6% of the sample.

In the prospective study, participants were about 18 to 89 years old, resided in about two dozen geographic areas of the United States, and were enrolled through a virtual design. In the prospective study, cohorts were assigned on the basis of participant-reported clinical history obtained from a screening survey and a study questionnaire. Exposed participants were defined as having been in contact with someone with a PCR-confirmed or clinician-diagnosed COVID-19 case within 2 weeks of study entry. Each participant in the prospective study had whole blood, serum and a nasopharyngeal or oropharyngeal swab collected by mobile phlebotomists. Participants in the prospective study had the option to provide additional blood draws and questionnaires over an approximately 2-month period. Before DNA extraction, prospective study blood samples were shipped either frozen or at room temperature. The sample comes from a study of blood T cell repertoires in COVID-19 (dated by TCRdb to 2020 to 2021). For the study in its entirety: Samples from collaborators originated in the United States, Italy and Spain and spanned both the acute and convalescent phases of COVID-19. HLA class I and class II types, where available, came from metadata supplied by the sample provider rather than from assay-based typing. The material from the prospective study consisted of cDNA or gDNA derived from T cells, B-cell-depleted T cells, or PBMCs. The repertoires were released in a freely available public database intended as a resource for research on the immune response to SARS-CoV-2. Nearly every sample came with metadata listing a de-identified subject ID, COVID-19 status, age in years and sex. Samples came from the ongoing ImmuneRACE study (first 160 participants) plus 1,254 subjects from 6 global collaborators. Subjects who had been exposed to COVID-19, were actively infected with it, or had recovered from it provided the deeply sampled blood TCRbeta repertoires that made up the dataset.

General conclusions and limits of the study: Clinical and demographic metadata were provided uncurated, with the amount varying by source and participant.

Based on the germline V gene, the CDR1 and CDR2 sequences are ENHRY and SYGVKD. Clipping removes 6 bases from V and 1 base from J, with 3 as the unmatched junction base count. The CDR3, cysteine through phenylalanine, is 13 amino acids long. CDR3 DNA is the only sequence kept; it has 39 bases, read in frame from the first base. Sequencing used PBMCs or T cells enriched from blood (not recorded which). The clonotype was recovered from a middle-aged woman who had been exposed to COVID-19. The rearranged segments are TRBV10-3 and TRBJ2-7, with 7 bases matching TRBD1. The sequenced DNA is TGTGCCATCAGCGGGGACAGATCCTACGAGCAGTACTTC. Translated, this gives CAISGDRSYEQYF.